This T cell receptor beta chain was found in a study of blood T cell repertoires in COVID-19. Looking at the study overall: PBMCs, B-cell-depleted T cells, or T cells were the source of the cDNA or gDNA that made up the material.

Sequenced by immunoSEQ multiplex PCR; TCRdb stores in-frame clones only, minus some. The profile shows 250,000 to 300,000 clones, over 80% of them singletons. The specimen sequenced was peripheral blood. The clonotype was recovered from a woman aged 45-65 years with COVID-19, enrolled during active disease.

In DNA form, the CDR3 reads TGTGCCTGGGGGACTAGCGGGGGGACCGGTGAGCAGTTCTTC. This gives the protein CAWGTSGGTGEQFF. J is TRBJ2-1 and V is TRBV30, with 15 bases aligning to TRBD2. Germline values: CDR1 GTSNPN, CDR2 SVGIG (reference sequence). Trimming took 5 bases from V and 9 from J; bases not matched to a gene: 5. The CDR3 totals 14 residues. Drawing the rest from reference TRBV30 and TRBJ2-1, the complete variable domain is SQTIHQWPATLVQPVGSPLSLECTVEGTSNPNLYWYRQAAGRGLQLLFYSVGIGQISSEVPQNLSASRPQDRQFILSSKKLLLSDSGFYLCAWGTSGGTGEQFFGPGTRLTVL.